This record covers a single T cell receptor (beta chain). Its antigen is unknown. No much larger clone is present one base from it, and per-base qualities are unavailable. The CDR3 contains 18 residues, cysteine and phenylalanine counted. Only the CDR3 DNA stays, 54 bases, in frame from base 1. The trim is 3 bases for V and 4 bases for J, with a gap of 25 bases between the germline ends. The germline V gene (reference sequence) gives CDR1 as SGHKS and CDR2 as YYEKEE. The receptor library was made with the immunoSEQ multiplex PCR assay. TCRdb obtained this table from immuneACCESS and retained in-frame rearrangements with V and J assigned. These tables miss some clones; where compared with another copy, unresolved V genes account for less than half of the shortfall, and the remainder is unexplained. This sample has about 47,000 clones in its table, and over 85% of those were observed once. Of the sample, about 2% falls within the top ten clones.

The sample belongs to a study of T cell changes during pregnancy in multiple sclerosis (dated by TCRdb to between 2019 and 2020). With regard to the full study: Changes in the T cell repertoire over the course of pregnancy were examined in this study in women with multiple sclerosis.

The sequence came from a female donor with multiple sclerosis, enrolled in a pregnancy study. The sequence links TRBV5-5 to TRBJ1-1, with a weak D call of TRBD1 (6 bases match). Sequenced material: peripheral blood, taken in the first trimester of pregnancy. The DNA is as follows: TGTGCCAGCAGCTCGCCAATGAGGGGGGGCATGATTGGCACTGAAGCTTTCTTT. Its translation is CASSSPMRGGMIGTEAFF.